This T cell receptor (beta chain) was identified during a study of cytomegalovirus exposure and HLA in healthy donors. Points from the study as a whole: A subsequent analysis found that TCR clusters from the first cohort also tended to co-occur in the 120 or so validation repertoires, with about 93% of cluster scores above 0. Researchers catalogued approximately 160 TCR beta chains as cytomegalovirus-associated.

Method: immunoSEQ multiplex PCR; TCRdb's copy keeps in-frame clones and lacks some. The profile shows about 150,000 clones, around 84% of them singletons. The germline V gene has CDR1 SSHAT and CDR2 FNYEAQ (reference sequence). The CDR3 covers 14 residues. A remark on this clone: Its antigen is not identified. One end of the junction does not line up with germline, which may come from a read error.

The sample consisted of PBMCs. The chain is built from TRBV7-7 and TRBJ2-3, with TRBD2 as a possible D gene (5 bases). This TCR came from a human donor in good health. The CDR3 DNA follows: TGTGCTAGCAGCTTAGGTCTAGCCGAAGATACGCAGTATTTT. Its protein product is CASSLGLAEDTQYF.